This T cell receptor (beta chain) derives from a study of T cell responses to AZD1222 COVID-19 vaccine. Regarding the study as a whole: Dominant CD4 TCR responses targeted spike regions 160-218 and 743-854.

The method was immunoSEQ multiplex PCR; TCRdb's version includes in-frame clones alone and lacks a portion of them. The sample has 120,000 or so clones, 92% seen once; the top ten hold 0.85% to 1.3%. A note on this clone: Its matching antigen is unknown.

CDR1 MNHEY and CDR2 SVGAGI come from the germline V gene. CDR3 length: 12 residues. Trimming shortened V by 6 bases and J by 0 bases, and 6 bases separated the two germline ends. The chain joins TRBV6-5 to TRBJ2-7; unclear D gene. Sample: peripheral blood, taken on day 0 of AZD1222 vaccination. This sequence originates from an adult in good health. CDR3 sequence (DNA): TGTGCCAGCAGCACCCCCTCCTACGAGCAGTACTTC. It encodes CASSTPSYEQYF.